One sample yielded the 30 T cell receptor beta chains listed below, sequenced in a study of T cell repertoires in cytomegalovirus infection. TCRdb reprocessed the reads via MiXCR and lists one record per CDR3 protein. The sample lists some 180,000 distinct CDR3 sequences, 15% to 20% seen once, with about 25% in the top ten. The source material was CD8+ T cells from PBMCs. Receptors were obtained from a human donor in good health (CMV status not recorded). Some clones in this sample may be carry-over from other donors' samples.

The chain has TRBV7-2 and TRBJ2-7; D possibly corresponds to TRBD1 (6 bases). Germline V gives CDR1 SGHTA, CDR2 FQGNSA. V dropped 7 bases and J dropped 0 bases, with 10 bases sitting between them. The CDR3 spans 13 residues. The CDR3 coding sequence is TGTGCCAGCATCCGACAGGACTCCTACGAGCAGTACTTC. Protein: CASIRQDSYEQYF.

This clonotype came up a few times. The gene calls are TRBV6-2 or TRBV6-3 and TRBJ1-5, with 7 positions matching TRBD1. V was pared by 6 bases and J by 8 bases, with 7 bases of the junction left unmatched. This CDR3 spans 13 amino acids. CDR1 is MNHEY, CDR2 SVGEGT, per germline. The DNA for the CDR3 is TGTGCCAGCAGCCCACACAGGGGCAAGCCCCAGCATTTT. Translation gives CASSPHRGKPQHF.

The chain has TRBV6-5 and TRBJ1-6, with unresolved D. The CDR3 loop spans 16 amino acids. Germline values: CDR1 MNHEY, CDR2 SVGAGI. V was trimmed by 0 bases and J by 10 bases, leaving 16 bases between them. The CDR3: CASSYSDPSGVSPLHF. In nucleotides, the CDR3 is TGTGCCAGCAGTTACTCAGACCCCTCCGGAGTGTCACCCCTCCACTTT.

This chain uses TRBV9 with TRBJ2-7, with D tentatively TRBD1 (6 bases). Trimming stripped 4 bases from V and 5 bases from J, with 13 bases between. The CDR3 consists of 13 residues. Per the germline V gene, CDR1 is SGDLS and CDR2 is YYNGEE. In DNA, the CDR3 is TGTGCCAGCAGCCGGGACAAAGACCACGAGCAGTACTTC. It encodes CASSRDKDHEQYF.

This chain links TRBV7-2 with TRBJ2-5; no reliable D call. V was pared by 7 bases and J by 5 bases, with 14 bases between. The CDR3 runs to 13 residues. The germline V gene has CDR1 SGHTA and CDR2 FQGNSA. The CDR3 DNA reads TGTGCCAGCACCGGCCACCAGAACGAGACCCAGTACTTC. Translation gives CASTGHQNETQYF.

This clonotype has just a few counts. This CDR3 is CASSVTGLDGYTF. Here the CDR3 DNA reads TGTGCCAGCAGTGTGACAGGGTTAGATGGCTACACCTTC. V gene TRBV12-3 or TRBV12-4 combines with J gene TRBJ1-2; 7 positions agree with TRBD1. V was clipped by 5 bases and J by 6 bases; unmatched bases: 6. The CDR3 runs to 13 residues.

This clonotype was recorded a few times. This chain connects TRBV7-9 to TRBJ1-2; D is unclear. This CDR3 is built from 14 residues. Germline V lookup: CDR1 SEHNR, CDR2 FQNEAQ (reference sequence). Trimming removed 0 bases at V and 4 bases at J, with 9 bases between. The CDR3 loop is CASSLALLGYGYTF. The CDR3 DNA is TGTGCCAGCAGCTTAGCGCTTTTGGGCTATGGCTACACCTTC.

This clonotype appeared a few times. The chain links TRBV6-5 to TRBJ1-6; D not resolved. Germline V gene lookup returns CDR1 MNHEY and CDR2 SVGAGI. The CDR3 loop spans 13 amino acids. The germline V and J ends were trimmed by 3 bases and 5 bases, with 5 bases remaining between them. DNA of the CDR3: TGTGCCAGCAGTTATTCGAATAATTCACCCCTCCACTTT. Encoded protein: CASSYSNNSPLHF.

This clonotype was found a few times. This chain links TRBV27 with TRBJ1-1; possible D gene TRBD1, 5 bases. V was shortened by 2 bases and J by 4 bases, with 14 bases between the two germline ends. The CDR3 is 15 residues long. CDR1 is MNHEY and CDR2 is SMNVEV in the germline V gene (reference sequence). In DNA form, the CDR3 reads TGTGCCAGCAGTTTAGGGGGAGGGTTGGCCACTGAAGCTTTCTTT. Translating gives CASSLGGGLATEAFF.

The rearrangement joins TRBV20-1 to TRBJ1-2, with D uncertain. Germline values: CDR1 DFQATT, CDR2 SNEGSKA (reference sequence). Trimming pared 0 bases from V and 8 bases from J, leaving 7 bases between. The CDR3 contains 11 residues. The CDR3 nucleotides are TGCAGTGCTAGAGAAGAGAGCGGCTACACCTTC. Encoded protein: CSAREESGYTF.

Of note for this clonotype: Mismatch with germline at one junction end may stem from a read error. CDR3 sequence reads: CASSQGGQDPKYGYTF. The CDR3 DNA reads as TGCGCCAGCAGCCAAGGGGGACAGGACCCTAAATATGGCTACACCTTC. The V and J genes are TRBV4-1 and TRBJ1-2, with TRBD1 identical over 8 bases. Germline V lookup: CDR1 MGHRA, CDR2 YSYEKL. CDR3 length equals 16 residues.

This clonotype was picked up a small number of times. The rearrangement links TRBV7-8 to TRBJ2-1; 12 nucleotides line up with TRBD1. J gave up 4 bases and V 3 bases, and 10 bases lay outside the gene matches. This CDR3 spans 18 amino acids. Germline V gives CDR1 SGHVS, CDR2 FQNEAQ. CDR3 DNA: TGTGCCAGCAGCTTCCCCGGGACAGGGGGCGGAAAATACAATGAGCAGTTCTTC. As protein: CASSFPGTGGGKYNEQFF. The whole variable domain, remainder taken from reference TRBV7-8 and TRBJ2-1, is GAGVSQSPRYKVAKRGQDVALRCDPISGHVSLFWYQQALGQGPEFLTYFQNEAQLDKSGLPSDRFFAERPEGSVSTLKIQRTQQEDSAVYLCASSFPGTGGGKYNEQFFGPGTRLTVL.

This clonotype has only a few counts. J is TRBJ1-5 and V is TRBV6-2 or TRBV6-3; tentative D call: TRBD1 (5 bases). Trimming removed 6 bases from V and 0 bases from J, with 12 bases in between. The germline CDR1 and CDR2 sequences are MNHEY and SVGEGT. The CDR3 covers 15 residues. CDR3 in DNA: TGTGCCAGCAGACCTACAGGTTATAGCAATCAGCCCCAGCATTTT. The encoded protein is CASRPTGYSNQPQHF.

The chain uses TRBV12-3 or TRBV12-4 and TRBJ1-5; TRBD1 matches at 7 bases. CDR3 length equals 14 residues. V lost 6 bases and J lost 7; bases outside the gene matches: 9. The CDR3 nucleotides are TGTGCCAGCAGGAAGACAGGGATTGGGCAGCCCCAGCATTTT. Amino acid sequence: CASRKTGIGQPQHF.

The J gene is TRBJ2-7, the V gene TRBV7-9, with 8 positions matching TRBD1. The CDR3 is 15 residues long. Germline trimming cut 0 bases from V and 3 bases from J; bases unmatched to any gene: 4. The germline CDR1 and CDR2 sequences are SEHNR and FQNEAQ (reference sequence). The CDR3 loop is CASSLARDRSYEQYF. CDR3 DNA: TGTGCCAGCAGCTTAGCGCGGGACAGGAGCTACGAGCAGTACTTC.

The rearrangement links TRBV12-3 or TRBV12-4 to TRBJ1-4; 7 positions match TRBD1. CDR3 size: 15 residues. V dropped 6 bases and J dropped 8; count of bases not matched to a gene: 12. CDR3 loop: CASRLRQGKGEKLFF. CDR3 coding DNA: TGTGCCAGCAGGCTCCGACAGGGAAAAGGGGAAAAACTGTTTTTT.

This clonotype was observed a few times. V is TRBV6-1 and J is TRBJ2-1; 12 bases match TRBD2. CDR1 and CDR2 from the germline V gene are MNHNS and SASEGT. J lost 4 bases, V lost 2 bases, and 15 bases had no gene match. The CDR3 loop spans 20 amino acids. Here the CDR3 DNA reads TGTGCCAGCAGTGAATTTGAGACTAGCGGGGGCCACACCGAATACAATGAGCAGTTCTTC. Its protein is CASSEFETSGGHTEYNEQFF.

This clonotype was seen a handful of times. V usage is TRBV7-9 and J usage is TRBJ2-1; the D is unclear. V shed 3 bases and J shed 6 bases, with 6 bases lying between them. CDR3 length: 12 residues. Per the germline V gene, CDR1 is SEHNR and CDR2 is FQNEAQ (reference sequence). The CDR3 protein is CASSFESNEQFF. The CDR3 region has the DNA TGTGCCAGCAGCTTCGAGAGCAATGAGCAGTTCTTC. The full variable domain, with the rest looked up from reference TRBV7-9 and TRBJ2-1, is DTGVSQNPRHKITKRGQNVTFRCDPISEHNRLYWYRQTLGQGPEFLTYFQNEAQLEKSRLLSDRFSAERPKGSFSTLEIQRTEQGDSAMYLCASSFESNEQFFGPGTRLTVL.

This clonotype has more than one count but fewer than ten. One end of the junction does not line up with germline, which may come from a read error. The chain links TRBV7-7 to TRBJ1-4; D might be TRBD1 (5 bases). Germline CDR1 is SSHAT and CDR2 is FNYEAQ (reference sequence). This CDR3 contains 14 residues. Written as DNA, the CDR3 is TGTGCTAGCAGCTTAGGCCAGGGAACTGAAAAACTGTTTTTT. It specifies CASSLGQGTEKLFF. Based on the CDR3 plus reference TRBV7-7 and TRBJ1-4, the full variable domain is GAGVSQSPRYKVTKRGQDVTLRCDPISSHATLYWYQQALGQGPEFLTYFNYEAQPDKSGLPSDRFSAERPEGSISTLTIQRTEQRDSAMYRCASSLGQGTEKLFFGSGTQLSVL.

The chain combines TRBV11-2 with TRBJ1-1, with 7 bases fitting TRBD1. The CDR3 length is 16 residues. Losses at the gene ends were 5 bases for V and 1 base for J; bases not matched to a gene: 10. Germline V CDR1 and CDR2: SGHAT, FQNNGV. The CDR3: CASSLPPTGTNTEAFF. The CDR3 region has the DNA TGTGCCAGCAGCCTCCCGCCGACAGGGACGAACACTGAAGCTTTCTTT.

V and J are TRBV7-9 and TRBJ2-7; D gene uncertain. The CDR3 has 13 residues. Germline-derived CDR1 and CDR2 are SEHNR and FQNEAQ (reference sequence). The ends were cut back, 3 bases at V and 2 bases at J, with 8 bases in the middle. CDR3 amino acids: CASSLDGTYEQYF. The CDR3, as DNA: TGTGCCAGCAGCTTGGACGGAACCTACGAGCAGTACTTC.

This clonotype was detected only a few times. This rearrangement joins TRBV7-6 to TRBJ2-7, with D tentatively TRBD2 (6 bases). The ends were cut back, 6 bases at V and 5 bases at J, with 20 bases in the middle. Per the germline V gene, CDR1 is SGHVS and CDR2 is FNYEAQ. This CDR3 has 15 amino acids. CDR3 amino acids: CASSSWEDIADEQYF. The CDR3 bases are TGTGCCAGCAGTTCCTGGGAGGATATAGCCGACGAGCAGTACTTC. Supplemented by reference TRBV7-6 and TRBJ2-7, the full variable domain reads GAGVSQSPRYKVTKRGQDVALRCDPISGHVSLYWYRQALGQGPEFLTYFNYEAQQDKSGLPNDRFSAERPEGSISTLTIQRTEQRDSAMYRCASSSWEDIADEQYFGPGTRLTVT.

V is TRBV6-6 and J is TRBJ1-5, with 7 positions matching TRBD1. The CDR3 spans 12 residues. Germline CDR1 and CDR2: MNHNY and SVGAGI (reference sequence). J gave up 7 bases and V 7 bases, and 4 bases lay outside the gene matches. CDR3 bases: TGTGCCAGCATCCTCAGGGGGCAGCCCCAGCATTTT. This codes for CASILRGQPQHF.

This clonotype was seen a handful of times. CDR3 nucleotide sequence: TGTGCCAGCAGTCCTTTAAGGGCCTCACCTGGAAACACCATATATTTT. It is translated as CASSPLRASPGNTIYF. The rearrangement joins TRBV27 to TRBJ1-3; D call uncertain. The CDR3 contains 16 residues. V lost 5 bases and J lost 2, with 16 bases in between. Looked up from germline, CDR1 is MNHEY and CDR2 is SMNVEV (reference sequence).

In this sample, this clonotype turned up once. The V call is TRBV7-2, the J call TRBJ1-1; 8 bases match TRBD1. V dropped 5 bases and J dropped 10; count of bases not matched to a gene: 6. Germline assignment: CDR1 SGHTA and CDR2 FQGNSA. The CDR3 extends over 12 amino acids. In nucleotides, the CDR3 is TGTGCCAGCAGCCCGACAGGGGAGCCAGCTTTCTTT. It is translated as CASSPTGEPAFF.

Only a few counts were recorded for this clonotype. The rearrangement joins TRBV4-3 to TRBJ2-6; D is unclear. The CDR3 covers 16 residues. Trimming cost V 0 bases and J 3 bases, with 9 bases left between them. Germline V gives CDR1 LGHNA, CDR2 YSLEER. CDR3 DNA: TGCGCCAGCAGCCAAGATGGTTCCGGTGGGGCCAACGTCCTGACTTTC. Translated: CASSQDGSGGANVLTF.

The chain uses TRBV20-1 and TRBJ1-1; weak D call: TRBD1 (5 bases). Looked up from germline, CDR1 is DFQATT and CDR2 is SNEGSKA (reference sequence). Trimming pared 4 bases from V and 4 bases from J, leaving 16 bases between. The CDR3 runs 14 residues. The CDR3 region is CSANGAGISTEAFF. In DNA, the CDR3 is TGCAGTGCTAACGGAGCAGGGATCAGCACTGAAGCTTTCTTT.

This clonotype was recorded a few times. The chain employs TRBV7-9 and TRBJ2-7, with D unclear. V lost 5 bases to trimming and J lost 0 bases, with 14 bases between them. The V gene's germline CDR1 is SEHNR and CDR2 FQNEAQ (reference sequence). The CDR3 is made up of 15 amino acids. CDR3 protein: CASSLVSGASYEQYF. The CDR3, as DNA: TGTGCCAGCAGCCTGGTTTCAGGAGCCTCCTACGAGCAGTACTTC.

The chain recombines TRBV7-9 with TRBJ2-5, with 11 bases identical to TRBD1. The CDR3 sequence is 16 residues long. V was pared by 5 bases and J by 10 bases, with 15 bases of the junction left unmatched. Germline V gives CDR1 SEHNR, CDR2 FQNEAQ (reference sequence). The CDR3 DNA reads TGTGCCAGCAGCCCTCGGACAGGGGGCGCCCCTTTGGACCAGTACTTC. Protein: CASSPRTGGAPLDQYF.

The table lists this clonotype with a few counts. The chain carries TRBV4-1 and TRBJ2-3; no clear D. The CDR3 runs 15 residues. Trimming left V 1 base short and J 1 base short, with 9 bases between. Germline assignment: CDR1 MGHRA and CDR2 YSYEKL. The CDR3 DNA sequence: TGCGCCAGCAGCCAAGGGACGGACGGCACAGATACGCAGTATTTT. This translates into CASSQGTDGTDTQYF.